Listed here is a single TCR beta chain. Its antigen remains unknown. The sample comes from a study of T cell repertoires in cytomegalovirus infection. Study-wide context: The public TCR beta signatures pointed to both CMV infection and matching HLA type.

CDR1 is MDHEN and CDR2 is SYDVKM in the germline V gene. Deletions cut 1 base from V and 5 bases from J, with 14 bases between. The CDR3 spans 15 residues. TCRdb reprocessed the reads via MiXCR and lists one record per CDR3 protein. The data contain roughly 500,000 distinct CDR3 sequences, about 10% of them singletons. Findings and limits, study-wide: Individuals carrying CMV plus the relevant HLA were identified by cumulative frequency of public TCR beta families. What dominated the ex vivo response were HLA-C-restricted CMV-specific TCR beta clonotypes.

Sequencing was carried out using PBMCs. The chain combines TRBV28 with TRBJ2-5; the D gene is possibly TRBD2 (5 bases). This clonotype was obtained from a human donor in good health (CMV status not recorded). Some clones in this sample may be carry-over from other donors' samples. The CDR3 DNA reads TGTGCCAGCAGTTTATCCATCCCCGGGGTTGAGACCCAGTACTTC. This translates into CASSLSIPGVETQYF.